This T cell receptor (beta chain) was obtained from a study of T-cell reconstitution after alpha-beta-depleted transplantation in children. Molecular barcoding with unique molecular identifiers was used for the TCRbeta library. MiXCR was run by TCRdb on the PCR reads, yielding one entry per CDR3 protein. This sample yields about 300,000 distinct CDR3 sequences, of which about a tenth are seen a single time; roughly 7% belongs to the top ten. Trimming took off 4 bases at V and 0 bases at J, with 10 bases between the two ends. The CDR3 has 14 residues. CDR1 and CDR2 from the germline V gene are SGDLS and YYNGEE. The sample holds many counts of this clonotype.

This receptor was obtained from a boy under two years old with acute myeloid leukemia, due to receive a stem cell transplant. The V gene is TRBV9, the J gene TRBJ2-5; D is unclear. Material: PBMCs, obtained before TCRalphabeta/CD19-depleted stem cell transplant. For the CDR3, the DNA is TGTGCCAGCAGCCCCGACCACTACCAAGAGACCCAGTACTTC. Translating it yields CASSPDHYQETQYF.